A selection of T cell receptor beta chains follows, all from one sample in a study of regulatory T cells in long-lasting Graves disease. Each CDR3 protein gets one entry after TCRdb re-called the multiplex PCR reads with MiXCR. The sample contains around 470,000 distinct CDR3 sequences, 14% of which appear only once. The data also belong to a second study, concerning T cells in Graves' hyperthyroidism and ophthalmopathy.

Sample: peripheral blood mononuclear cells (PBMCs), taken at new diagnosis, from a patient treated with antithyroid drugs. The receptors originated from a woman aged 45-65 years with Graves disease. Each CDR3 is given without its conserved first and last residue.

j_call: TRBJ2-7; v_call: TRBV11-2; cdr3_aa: ASSALGGRAERYEQY
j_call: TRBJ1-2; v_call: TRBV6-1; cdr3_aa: ASSRTELYGYT
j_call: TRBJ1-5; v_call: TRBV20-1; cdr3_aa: SVLDRANQPQH
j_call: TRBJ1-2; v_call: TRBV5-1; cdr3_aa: ASSLDPGRGYT
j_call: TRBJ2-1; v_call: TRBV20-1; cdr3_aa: SARELVGSGSGRNEQF
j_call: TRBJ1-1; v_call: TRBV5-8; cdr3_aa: ASTQTGYGAF
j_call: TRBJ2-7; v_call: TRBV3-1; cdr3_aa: ASSQGGRSYEQY
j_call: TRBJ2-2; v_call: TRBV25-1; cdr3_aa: ASSDWGSGELL
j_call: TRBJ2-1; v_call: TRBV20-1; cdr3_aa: SASTRTSGRWNEQF
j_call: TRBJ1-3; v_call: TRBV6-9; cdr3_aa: ASSSTGASGNTIY
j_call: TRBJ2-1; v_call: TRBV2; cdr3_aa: ASSLAVEQF
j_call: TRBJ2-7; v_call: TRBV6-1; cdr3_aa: ASSETAGGSRGYEQY
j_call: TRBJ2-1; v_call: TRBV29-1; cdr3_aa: SVEIGPQSSYNEQF
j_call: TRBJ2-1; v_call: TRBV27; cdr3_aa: ASSFGLAGRSYNEQF
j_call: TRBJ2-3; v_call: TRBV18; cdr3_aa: ASSPSAAPTDTQY
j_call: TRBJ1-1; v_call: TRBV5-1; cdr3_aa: ASSLAEAGGWLNTEAF
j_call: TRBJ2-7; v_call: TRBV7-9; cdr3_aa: ASSAASGRADEQY
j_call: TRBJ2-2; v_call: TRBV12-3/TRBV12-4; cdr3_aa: ASSFSGVTGELF
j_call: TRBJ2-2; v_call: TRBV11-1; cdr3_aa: ASSVAEYTGELF
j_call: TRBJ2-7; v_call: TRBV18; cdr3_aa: ASSPQVNAANGYEQY
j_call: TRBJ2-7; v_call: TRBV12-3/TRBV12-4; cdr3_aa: ASSLETAYEQY
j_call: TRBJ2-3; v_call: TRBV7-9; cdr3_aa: ASSLAQRVETDTQY
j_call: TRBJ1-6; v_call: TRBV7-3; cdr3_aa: ASSLSGVGNSPLH
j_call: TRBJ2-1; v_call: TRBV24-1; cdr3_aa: ATSGSIRTNPNEQF
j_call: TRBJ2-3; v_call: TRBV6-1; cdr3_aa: ASSQRWGDTQY
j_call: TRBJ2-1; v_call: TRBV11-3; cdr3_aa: ASSPDRGGSYNEQF
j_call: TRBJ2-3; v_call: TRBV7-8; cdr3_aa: ASSVPPSSFTDTQY
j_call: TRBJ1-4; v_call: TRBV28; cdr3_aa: ASSQPPTDEKLF
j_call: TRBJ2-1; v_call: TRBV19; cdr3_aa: ASSVTRGYNEQF
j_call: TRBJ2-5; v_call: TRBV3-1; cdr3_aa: ASSQEWTAEVVEETQY
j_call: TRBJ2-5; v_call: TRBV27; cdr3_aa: ASSIRVGQETQY
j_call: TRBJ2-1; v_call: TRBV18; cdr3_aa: ASSKVAGVGNEQF
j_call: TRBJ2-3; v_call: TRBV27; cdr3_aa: ASGPLLEWQY
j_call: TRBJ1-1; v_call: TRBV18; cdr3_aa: ASSKNRDTTEAF
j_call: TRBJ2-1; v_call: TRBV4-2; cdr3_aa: ASSQEPRGDNEQF
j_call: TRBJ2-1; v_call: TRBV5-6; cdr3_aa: ASSLGASNEQF
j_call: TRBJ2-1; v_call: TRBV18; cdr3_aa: ASSPLNGDEQF
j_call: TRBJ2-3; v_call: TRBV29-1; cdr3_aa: SVDGTSGSATDTQY
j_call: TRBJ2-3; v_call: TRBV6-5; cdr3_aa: ASSSTTGLAGVHTDTQY
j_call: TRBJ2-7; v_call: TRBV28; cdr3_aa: ASTGSVTLGLIYEQY
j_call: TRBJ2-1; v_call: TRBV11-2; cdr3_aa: ASSSGQGSGRGRNEQF
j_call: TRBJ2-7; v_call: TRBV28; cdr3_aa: ASSLGGIEQY
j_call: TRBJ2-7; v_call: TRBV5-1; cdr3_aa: ASSLGPDFYEQY
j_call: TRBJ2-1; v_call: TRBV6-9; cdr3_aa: ASSYSIAGGPVADEQF
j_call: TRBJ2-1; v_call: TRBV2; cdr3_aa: ASSAGTSPYNEQF
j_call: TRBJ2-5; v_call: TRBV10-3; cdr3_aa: AISISTGEETQY
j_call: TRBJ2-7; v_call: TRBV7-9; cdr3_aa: ASSSLRGSYEQY
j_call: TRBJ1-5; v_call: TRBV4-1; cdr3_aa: ASSQDRDGVVLGIQPQH
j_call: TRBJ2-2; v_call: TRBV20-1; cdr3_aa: SAGRTGDSTGELF
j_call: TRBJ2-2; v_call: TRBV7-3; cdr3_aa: ASSLNSGRGSGELF
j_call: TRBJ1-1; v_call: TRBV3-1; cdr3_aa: ASSQDWVFPWAGNMNTEAF
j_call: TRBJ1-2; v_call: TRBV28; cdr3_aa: ASSGETWSHGYT
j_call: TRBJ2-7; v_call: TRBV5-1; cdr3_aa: ASSFILGTGENYEQY
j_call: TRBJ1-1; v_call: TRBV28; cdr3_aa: ASSTPSGGIGTEAF
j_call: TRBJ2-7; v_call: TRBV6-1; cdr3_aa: ASSEPGPYEQY
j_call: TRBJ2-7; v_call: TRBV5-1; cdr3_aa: ASSLEAIGTQY
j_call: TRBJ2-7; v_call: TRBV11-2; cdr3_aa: ASSFRETYEQY